This T cell receptor (beta chain) was retrieved from a study of blood T cell repertoires in COVID-19. Whole-study context: Spain, Italy and the United States supplied samples that represented acute and convalescent COVID-19. Sources were T cells, B-cell-depleted T cells, or PBMCs; the material itself was cDNA or gDNA.

This CDR3 region has 15 residues. Germline-derived CDR1 and CDR2 are SGHRS and YFSETQ. V lost 0 bases, J lost 6 bases, and 12 bases lay in between. Authors' analysis steps: Reference gene primer amplification gave estimated nucleated cell counts. Using immunoSEQ multiplex PCR, the repertoire was profiled, and TCRdb retains in-frame clones only, with some absent. That table is the source of V, J and clone size, and D and trimming were worked out from the DNA. The repertoire consists of fewer than 85,000 clones, with approximately 84% occurring once and the leading ten covering 25% to 30%. This receptor was obtained from a human donor in a cohort sampled during active COVID-19. The chain carries TRBV5-1 and TRBJ2-2; D is perhaps TRBD1 (6 bases). Sequenced material: peripheral blood. The CDR3 DNA reads TGCGCCAGCAGCTTGGCAGGGGCCGGGGCCGGGGAGCTGTTTTTT. As protein: CASSLAGAGAGELFF.